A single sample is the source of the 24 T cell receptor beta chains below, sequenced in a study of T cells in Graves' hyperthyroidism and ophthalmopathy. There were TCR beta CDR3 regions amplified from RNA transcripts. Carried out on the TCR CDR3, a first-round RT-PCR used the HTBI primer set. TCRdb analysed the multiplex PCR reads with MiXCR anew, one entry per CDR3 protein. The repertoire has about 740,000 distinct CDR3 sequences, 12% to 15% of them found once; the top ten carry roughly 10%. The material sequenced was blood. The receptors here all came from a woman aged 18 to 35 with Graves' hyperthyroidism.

CDR3 in amino acids: CASSMWGNQPQHF. Written as DNA, the CDR3 is TGTGCCAGTAGTATGTGGGGCAATCAGCCCCAGCATTTT. The J gene is TRBJ1-5, the V gene TRBV19, with D hard to call. CDR3 length equals 13 residues. CDR1 is LNHDA, CDR2 SQIVND, per germline (reference sequence). V was pared by 3 bases and J by 2 bases, with 5 bases between.

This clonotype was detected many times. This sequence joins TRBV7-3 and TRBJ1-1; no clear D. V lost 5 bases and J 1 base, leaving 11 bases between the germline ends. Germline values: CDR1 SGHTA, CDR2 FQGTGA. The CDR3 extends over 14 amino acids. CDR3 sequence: CASSHGSPNTEAFF. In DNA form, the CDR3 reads TGTGCCAGCAGCCACGGTAGCCCGAACACTGAAGCTTTCTTT. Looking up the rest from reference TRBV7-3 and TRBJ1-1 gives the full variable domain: GAGVSQTPSNKVTEKGKYVELRCDPISGHTALYWYRQSLGQGPEFLIYFQGTGAADDSGLPNDRFFAVRPEGSVSTLKIQRTERGDSAVYLCASSHGSPNTEAFFGQGTRLTVV.

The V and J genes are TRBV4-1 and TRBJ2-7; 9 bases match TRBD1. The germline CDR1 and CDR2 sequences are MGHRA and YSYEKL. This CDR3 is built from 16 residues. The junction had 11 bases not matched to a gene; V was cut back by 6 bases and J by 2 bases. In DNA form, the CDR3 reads TGCGCCAGCAGGCTATCGCCGGGACAGGGTCCCTACGAGCAGTACTTC. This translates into CASRLSPGQGPYEQYF.

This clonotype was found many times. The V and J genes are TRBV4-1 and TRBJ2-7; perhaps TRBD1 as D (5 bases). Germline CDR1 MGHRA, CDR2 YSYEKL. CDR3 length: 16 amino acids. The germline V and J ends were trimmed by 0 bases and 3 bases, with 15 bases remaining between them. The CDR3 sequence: CASSQEGRKLYYEQYF. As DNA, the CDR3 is TGCGCCAGCAGCCAAGAGGGGCGGAAGCTCTACTACGAGCAGTACTTC.

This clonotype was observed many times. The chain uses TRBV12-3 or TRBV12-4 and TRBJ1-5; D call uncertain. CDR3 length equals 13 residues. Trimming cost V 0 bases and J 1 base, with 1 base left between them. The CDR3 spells CASSLASNQPQHF. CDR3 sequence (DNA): TGTGCCAGCAGTTTAGCCAGCAATCAGCCCCAGCATTTT.

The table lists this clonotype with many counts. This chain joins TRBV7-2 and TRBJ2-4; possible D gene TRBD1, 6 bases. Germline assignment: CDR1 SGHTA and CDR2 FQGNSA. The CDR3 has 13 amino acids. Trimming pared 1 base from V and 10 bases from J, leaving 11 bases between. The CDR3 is CASSLEQGDIQYF. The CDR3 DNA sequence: TGTGCCAGCAGCTTAGAACAGGGCGATATTCAGTACTTC.

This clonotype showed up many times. The CDR3 sequence: CASSHGDRTDTQYF. In DNA form, the CDR3 reads TGTGCCAGCAGTCATGGGGACAGGACAGATACGCAGTATTTT. This sequence joins TRBV6-1 and TRBJ2-3; 8 bases map to TRBD1. The junction had 4 bases not matched to a gene; V was cut back by 5 bases and J by 3 bases. CDR1 and CDR2 from the germline V gene are MNHNS and SASEGT. The length of the CDR3 is 14 residues.

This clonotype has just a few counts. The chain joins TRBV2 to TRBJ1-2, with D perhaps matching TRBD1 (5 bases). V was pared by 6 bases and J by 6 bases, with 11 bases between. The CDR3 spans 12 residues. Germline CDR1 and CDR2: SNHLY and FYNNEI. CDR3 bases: TGTGCCAGCAGACGACAGTCGAATGGCTACACCTTC. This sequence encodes CASRRQSNGYTF.

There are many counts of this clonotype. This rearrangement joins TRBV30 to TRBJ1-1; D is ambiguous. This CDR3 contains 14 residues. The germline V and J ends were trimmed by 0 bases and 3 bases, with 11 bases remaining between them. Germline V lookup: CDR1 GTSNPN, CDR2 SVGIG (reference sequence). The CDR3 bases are TGTGCCTGGAGTGTAGGCGGCGTGGACACTGAAGCTTTCTTT. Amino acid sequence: CAWSVGGVDTEAFF.

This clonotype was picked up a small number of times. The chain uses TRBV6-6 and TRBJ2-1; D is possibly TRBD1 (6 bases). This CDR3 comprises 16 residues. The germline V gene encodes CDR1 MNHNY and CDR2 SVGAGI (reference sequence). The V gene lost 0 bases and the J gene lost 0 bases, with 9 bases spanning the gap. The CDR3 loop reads CASSYSEDSSYNEQFF. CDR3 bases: TGTGCCAGCAGTTACTCTGAGGACAGCTCCTACAATGAGCAGTTCTTC.

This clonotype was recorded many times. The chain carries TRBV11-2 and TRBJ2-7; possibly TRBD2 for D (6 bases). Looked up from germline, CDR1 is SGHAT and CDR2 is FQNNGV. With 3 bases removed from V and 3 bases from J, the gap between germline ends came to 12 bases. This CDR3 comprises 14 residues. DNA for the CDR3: TGTGCCAGCAGCTTCCCCGGCGGGGTCTACGAGCAGTACTTC. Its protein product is CASSFPGGVYEQYF. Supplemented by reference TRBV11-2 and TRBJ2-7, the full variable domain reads EAGVAQSPRYKIIEKRQSVAFWCNPISGHATLYWYQQILGQGPKLLIQFQNNGVVDDSQLPKDRFSAERLKGVDSTLKIQPAKLEDSAVYLCASSFPGGVYEQYFGPGTRLTVT.

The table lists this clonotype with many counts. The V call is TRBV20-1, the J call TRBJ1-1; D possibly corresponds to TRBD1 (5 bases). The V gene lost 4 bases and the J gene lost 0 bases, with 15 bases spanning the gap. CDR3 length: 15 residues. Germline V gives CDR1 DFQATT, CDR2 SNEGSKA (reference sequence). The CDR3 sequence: CSAINSGRMNTEAFF. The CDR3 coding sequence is TGCAGTGCTATTAACTCGGGACGGATGAACACTGAAGCTTTCTTT.

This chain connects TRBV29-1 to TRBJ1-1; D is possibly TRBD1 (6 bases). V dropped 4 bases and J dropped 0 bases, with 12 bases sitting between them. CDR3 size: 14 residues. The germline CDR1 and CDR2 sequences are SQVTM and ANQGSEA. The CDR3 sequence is CSVARTAVNTEAFF. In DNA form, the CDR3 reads TGCAGCGTTGCGCGGACAGCAGTGAACACTGAAGCTTTCTTT.

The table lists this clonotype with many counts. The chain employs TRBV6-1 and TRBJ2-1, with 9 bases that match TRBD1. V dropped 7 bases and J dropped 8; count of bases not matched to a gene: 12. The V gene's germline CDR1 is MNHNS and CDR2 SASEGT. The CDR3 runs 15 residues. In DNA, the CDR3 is TGTGCCAGCATTTCCTCCGGGACAGGGCATCATGAGCAGTTCTTC. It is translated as CASISSGTGHHEQFF.

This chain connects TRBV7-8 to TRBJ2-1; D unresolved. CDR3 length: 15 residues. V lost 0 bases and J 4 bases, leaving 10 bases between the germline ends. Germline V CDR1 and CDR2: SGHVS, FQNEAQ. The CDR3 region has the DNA TGTGCCAGCAGCTTAGCGGTCCACCTTTACAATGAGCAGTTCTTC. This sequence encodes CASSLAVHLYNEQFF. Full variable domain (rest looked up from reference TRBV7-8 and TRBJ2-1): GAGVSQSPRYKVAKRGQDVALRCDPISGHVSLFWYQQALGQGPEFLTYFQNEAQLDKSGLPSDRFFAERPEGSVSTLKIQRTQQEDSAVYLCASSLAVHLYNEQFFGPGTRLTVL.

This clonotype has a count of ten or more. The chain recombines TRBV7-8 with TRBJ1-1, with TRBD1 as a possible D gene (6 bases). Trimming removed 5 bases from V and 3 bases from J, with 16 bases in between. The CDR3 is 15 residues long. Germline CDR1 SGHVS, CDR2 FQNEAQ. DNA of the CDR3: TGTGCCAGCAGCCCCGGACAGTTAGATGACACTGAAGCTTTCTTT. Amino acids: CASSPGQLDDTEAFF.

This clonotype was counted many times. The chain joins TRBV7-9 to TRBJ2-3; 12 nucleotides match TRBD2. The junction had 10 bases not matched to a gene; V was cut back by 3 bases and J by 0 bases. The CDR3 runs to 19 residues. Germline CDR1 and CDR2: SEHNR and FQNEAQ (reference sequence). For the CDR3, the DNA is TGTGCCAGCAGCTTGGGGCGACTAGCGGGAGCTAGAAGCACAGATACGCAGTATTTT. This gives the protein CASSLGRLAGARSTDTQYF.

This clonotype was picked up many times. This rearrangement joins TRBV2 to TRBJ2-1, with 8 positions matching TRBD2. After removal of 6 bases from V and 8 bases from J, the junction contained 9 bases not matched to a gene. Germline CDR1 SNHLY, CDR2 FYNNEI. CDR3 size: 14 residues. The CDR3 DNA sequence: TGTGCCAGCAGATCAGCGGGAGACCGGCATGAGCAGTTCTTC. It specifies CASRSAGDRHEQFF.

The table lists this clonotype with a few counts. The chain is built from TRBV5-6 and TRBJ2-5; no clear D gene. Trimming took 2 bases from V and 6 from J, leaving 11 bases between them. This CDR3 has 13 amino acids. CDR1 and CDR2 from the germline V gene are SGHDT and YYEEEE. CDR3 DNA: TGTGCCAGCAGCTTACCAGGTCTCAAGACCCAGTACTTC. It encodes CASSLPGLKTQYF.

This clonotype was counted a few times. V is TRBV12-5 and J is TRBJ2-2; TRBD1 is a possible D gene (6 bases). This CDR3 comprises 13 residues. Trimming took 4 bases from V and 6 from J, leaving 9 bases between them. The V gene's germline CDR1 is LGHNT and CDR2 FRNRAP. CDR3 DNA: TGTGCTAGTGGTTCGGGACACGCCGGGGAGCTGTTTTTT. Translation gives CASGSGHAGELFF. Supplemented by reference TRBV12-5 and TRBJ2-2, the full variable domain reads DARVTQTPRHKVTEMGQEVTMRCQPILGHNTVFWYRQTMMQGLELLAYFRNRAPLDDSGMPKDRFSAEMPDATLATLKIQPSEPRDSAVYFCASGSGHAGELFFGEGSRLTVL.

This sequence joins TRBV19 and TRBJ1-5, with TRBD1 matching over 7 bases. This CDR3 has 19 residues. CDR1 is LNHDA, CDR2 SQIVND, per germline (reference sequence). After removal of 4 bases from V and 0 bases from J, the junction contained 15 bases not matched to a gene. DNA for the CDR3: TGTGCCAGTAGTAGTGGGCCAGGGGGACTCCTATATAGCAATCAGCCCCAGCATTTT. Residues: CASSSGPGGLLYSNQPQHF. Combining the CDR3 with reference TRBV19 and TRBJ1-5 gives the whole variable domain DGGITQSPKYLFRKEGQNVTLSCEQNLNHDAMYWYRQDPGQGLRLIYYSQIVNDFQKGDIAEGYSVSREKKESFPLTVTSAQKNPTAFYLCASSSGPGGLLYSNQPQHFGDGTRLSIL.

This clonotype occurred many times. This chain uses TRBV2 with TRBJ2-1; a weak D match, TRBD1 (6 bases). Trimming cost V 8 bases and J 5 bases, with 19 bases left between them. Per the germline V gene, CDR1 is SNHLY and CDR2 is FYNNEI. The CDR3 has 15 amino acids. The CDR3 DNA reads TGTGCCAGCCGAAAGGTCAGGGGTTGGAACAATGAGCAGTTCTTC. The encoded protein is CASRKVRGWNNEQFF.

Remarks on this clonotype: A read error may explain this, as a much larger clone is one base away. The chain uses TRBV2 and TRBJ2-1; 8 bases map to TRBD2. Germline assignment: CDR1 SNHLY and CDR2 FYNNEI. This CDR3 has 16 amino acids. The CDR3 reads CASSEWGAGGYNEQLF. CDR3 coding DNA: TGTGCCAGCAGTGAATGGGGCGCGGGAGGTTACAATGAGCAGCTCTTC.

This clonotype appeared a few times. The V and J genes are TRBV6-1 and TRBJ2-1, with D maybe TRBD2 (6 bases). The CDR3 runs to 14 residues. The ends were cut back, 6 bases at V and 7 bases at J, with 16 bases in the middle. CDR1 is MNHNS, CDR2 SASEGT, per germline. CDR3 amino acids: CASRHPLAANEQFF. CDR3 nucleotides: TGTGCCAGCAGGCATCCTTTAGCGGCGAATGAGCAGTTCTTC.